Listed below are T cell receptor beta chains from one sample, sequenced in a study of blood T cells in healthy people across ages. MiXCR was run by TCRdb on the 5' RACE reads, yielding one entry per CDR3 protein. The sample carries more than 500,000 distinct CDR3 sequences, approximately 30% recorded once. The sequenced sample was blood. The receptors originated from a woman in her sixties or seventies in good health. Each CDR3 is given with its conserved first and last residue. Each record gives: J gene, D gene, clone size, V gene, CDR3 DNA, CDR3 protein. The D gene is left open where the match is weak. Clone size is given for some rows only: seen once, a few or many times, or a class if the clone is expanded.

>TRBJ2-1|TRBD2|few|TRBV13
TGTGCCAGCAGTTCCGGGGGGGCTATCTACAATGAGCAGTTCTTC
CASSSGGAIYNEQFF
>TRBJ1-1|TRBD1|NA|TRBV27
TGTGCCAGCAGCCGCGGGGGACAGGGTGGTCGGAACACTGAAGCTTTCTTT
CASSRGGQGGRNTEAFF
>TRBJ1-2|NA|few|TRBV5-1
TGCGCCAGCAGCTTGGATGCGTTTGGCTACACCTTC
CASSLDAFGYTF
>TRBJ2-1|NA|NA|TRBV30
TGTGCCTGGAGTGTGGGCCTGAACAATGAGCAGTTCTTC
CAWSVGLNNEQFF
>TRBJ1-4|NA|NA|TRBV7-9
TGTGCCAGCAGCTCCCTGACAACTAATGAAAAACTGTTTTTT
CASSSLTTNEKLFF
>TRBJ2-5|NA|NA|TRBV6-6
TGTGCCAGCAGTTACTCTGGGCAGGGCCCGGAGACCCAGTACTTC
CASSYSGQGPETQYF
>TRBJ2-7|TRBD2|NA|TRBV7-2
TGTGCCAGCAGCTTAGGCCCAACTAGCGGGGGATCCTACGAGCAGTACTTC
CASSLGPTSGGSYEQYF
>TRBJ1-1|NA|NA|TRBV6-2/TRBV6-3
TGTGCCAGCAATCACAGGGCGAGCCTGAACACTGAAGCTTTCTTT
CASNHRASLNTEAFF
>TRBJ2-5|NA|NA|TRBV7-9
TGTGCCAGCAGCCCCTCTCGTCAAGAGACCCAGTACTTC
CASSPSRQETQYF
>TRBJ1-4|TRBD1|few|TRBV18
TGTGCCAGCTCACCAGTCCGGGACAGGGGGTCCAGTGAAAAACTGTTTTTT
CASSPVRDRGSSEKLFF
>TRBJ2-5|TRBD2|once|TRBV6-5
TGTGCCAGCAGTTACTTGGGACTAGCGGGTACCCAGTACTTC
CASSYLGLAGTQYF
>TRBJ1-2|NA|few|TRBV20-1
TGCAGTGCCTCCCTTGGCTATGGCTACACCTTC
CSASLGYGYTF
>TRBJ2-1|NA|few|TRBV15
TGTGCCACCAGCAGAGACCCCCTATCCCAGCGGAGCACTAACAATGAGCAGTTCTTC
CATSRDPLSQRSTNNEQFF
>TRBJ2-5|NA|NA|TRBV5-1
TGCGCCAGCAGTTTTCAGAACGGGGAGACCCAGTACTTC
CASSFQNGETQYF
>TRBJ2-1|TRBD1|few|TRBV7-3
TGTGCCAGCAGCGCCCGGGACAGATACAATGAGCAGTTCTTC
CASSARDRYNEQFF
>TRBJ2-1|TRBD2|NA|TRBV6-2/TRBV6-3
TGTGCCTCCCGGGAGGGGTCGGCCTACAGTGAGCAGTTCTTC
CASREGSAYSEQFF
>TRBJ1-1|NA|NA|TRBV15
TGTGCCACCAGCAGAGATCCCCTGGGGAACACTGAAGCTTTCTTT
CATSRDPLGNTEAFF
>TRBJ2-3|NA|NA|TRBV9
TGTGCCAGCAGCGTAGGGCCCACAGATACGCAGTATTTT
CASSVGPTDTQYF